This TCR beta chain was captured by sequencing in a study of human T cells and chemical hapten exposure. At the level of the study: Slight differences in pooled library volume were the main source of varying TCR yields across samples.

V was trimmed by 6 bases and J by 3 bases, leaving 14 bases between them. The CDR3 has 13 amino acids. Germline V gene lookup returns CDR1 SQVTM and CDR2 ANQGSEA. This clonotype was counted many times. Original processing methods: The number of TCRs in each sample had a median of about 96,000 and spanned about 20,000 to 690,600. TCRdb re-derived calls from the RACE reads in MiXCR, one entry per CDR3 protein. The V and J calls reflect TCRdb's pipeline rather than the authors' work. The sample includes about 50,000 distinct CDR3 sequences, around 4.5% of them seen just once. The time point was: healthy volunteer bleed at 2 weeks. Unseparated into fractions, whole blood served as the source from which total RNA was extracted.

The sequenced material came from whole blood. V usage is TRBV29-1 and J usage is TRBJ2-5; D gene unclear. This TCR was recovered from a female donor in good health. Some clones in this sample may be carry-over from other donors' samples. CDR3 DNA: TGCAGCGTCCGGAAAGGAACGGAAGAGACCCAGTACTTC. Translation gives CSVRKGTEETQYF.